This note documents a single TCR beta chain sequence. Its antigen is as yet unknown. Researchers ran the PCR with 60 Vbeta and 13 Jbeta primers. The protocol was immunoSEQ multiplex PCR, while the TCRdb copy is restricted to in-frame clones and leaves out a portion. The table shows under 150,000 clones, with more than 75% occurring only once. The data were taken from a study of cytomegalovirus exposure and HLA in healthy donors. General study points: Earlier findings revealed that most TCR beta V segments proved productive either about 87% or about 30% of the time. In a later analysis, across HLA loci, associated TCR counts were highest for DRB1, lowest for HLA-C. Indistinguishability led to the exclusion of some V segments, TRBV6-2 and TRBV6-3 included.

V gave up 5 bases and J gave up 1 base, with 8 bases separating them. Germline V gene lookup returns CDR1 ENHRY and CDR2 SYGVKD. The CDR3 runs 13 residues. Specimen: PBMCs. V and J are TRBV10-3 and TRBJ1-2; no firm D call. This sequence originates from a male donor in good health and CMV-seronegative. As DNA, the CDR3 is TGTGCCATCAGTCCCGGGAATAACTATGGCTACACCTTC. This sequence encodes CAISPGNNYGYTF.